Shown below are 23 T cell receptor beta chains from a single sample sequenced in a study of control samples from healthy donors and cancer patients. Method: immunoSEQ multiplex PCR; TCRdb's copy keeps in-frame clones and lacks some. The data hold more than 95,000 clones, with 85% to 95% observed a single time. The sequencing sample was made of PBMCs. These receptors were taken from a man at least 80 years old with head and neck cancer.

The V gene is TRBV7-9, the J gene TRBJ2-3; D is tentatively TRBD1 or TRBD2 (6 bases each). V lost 9 bases and J 0 bases, leaving 22 bases between the germline ends. The CDR3 runs to 17 residues. CDR1 and CDR2 (germline): SEHNR, FQNEAQ (reference sequence). DNA of the CDR3: TGTGCCAGTCGATCATTGAGGGGGGTGCCTAGCACAGATACGCAGTATTTT. As protein: CASRSLRGVPSTDTQYF.

V usage is TRBV5-6 and J usage is TRBJ2-5; TRBD1 or TRBD2 may be the D gene (5 bases each). Looked up from germline, CDR1 is SGHDT and CDR2 is YYEEEE. This CDR3 region has 14 residues. V gave up 0 bases and J gave up 2 bases, with 8 bases separating them. The CDR3 DNA reads as TGTGCCAGCAGCTTGGAGTGGGGGCAAGAGACCCAGTACTTC. It codes for CASSLEWGQETQYF.

The chain couples TRBV19 to TRBJ2-1; possible D gene TRBD2, 5 bases. The CDR3 consists of 15 residues. Looked up from germline, CDR1 is LNHDA and CDR2 is SQIVND (reference sequence). The germline V and J ends were trimmed by 0 bases and 8 bases, with 14 bases remaining between them. The CDR3 sequence: CASSIDRISADEQFF. The CDR3 coding sequence is TGTGCCAGTAGTATAGATCGGATTAGCGCGGATGAGCAGTTCTTC.

Note on this clone: The sample holds other DNA sequences that translate to the same CDR3. V gene TRBV20-1 combines with J gene TRBJ2-7; no clear D. The CDR3 spans 11 residues. Per the germline V gene, CDR1 is DFQATT and CDR2 is SNEGSKA (reference sequence). Trimming shortened V by 0 bases and J by 4 bases, and 4 bases separated the two germline ends. This CDR3 reads CSARDGYEQYF. The DNA of the CDR3 is TGCAGTGCTAGAGATGGGTACGAGCAGTACTTC.

This rearrangement joins TRBV19 to TRBJ1-4, with 10 bases lining up with TRBD1. Germline-derived CDR1 and CDR2 are LNHDA and SQIVND (reference sequence). J was trimmed by 6 bases and V by 6 bases; bases with no gene match: 7. The CDR3 is made up of 15 amino acids. The CDR3 DNA reads TGTGCCAGTAGACGACAGGGGGCATTTGATGAAAAACTGTTTTTT. It translates to CASRRQGAFDEKLFF.

V and J are TRBV18 and TRBJ1-1, with D unresolved. CDR3 length equals 13 residues. Germline V lookup: CDR1 KGHSH, CDR2 LQKENI. V was shortened by 4 bases and J by 3 bases, with 9 bases between the two germline ends. The CDR3 spells CASSLVPHTEAFF. The CDR3, as DNA: TGTGCCAGCTCACTTGTTCCCCACACTGAAGCTTTCTTT.

The rearrangement joins TRBV19 to TRBJ1-6; D remains ambiguous. Germline CDR1 reads LNHDA; CDR2 reads SQIVND (reference sequence). Trimming removed 7 bases from V and 8 bases from J, with 12 bases in between. The CDR3 contains 13 residues. CDR3 nucleotides: TGTGCCAGTAAAGAGGGAGGTGATTCACCCCTCCACTTT. Protein sequence: CASKEGGDSPLHF.

The count of this clone is one. One end of the junction is discordant with germline, which a read error may explain. The rearrangement links TRBV18 to TRBJ1-3; D unclear. The germline CDR1 and CDR2 sequences are KGHSH and LQKENI. The CDR3 loop spans 16 amino acids. This CDR3 reads CASSPQQSYSGNTIYF. The CDR3 coding sequence is TGTGCCAGCTCCCCACAACAGTCTTACTCTGGAAACACCATATATTTT.

The chain employs TRBV28 and TRBJ1-1, with 7 positions matching TRBD1. The ends lost 6 bases at V and 0 bases at J; junction bases unmatched: 4. The CDR3 is 14 amino acids. Germline V lookup: CDR1 MDHEN, CDR2 SYDVKM. CDR3 loop: CASRQGQLNTEAFF. The CDR3 DNA reads TGTGCCAGCAGACAGGGACAGCTGAACACTGAAGCTTTCTTT.

Comment on this clone: This same CDR3 is encoded by further DNA sequences in the sample. V and J are TRBV20-1 and TRBJ2-2; D unresolved. V was cut by 3 bases and J by 4 bases, with 3 bases left in between. The CDR3 runs 11 residues. Germline CDR1 is DFQATT and CDR2 is SNEGSKA (reference sequence). This CDR3 reads CSASTTGELFF. The DNA for the CDR3 is TGCAGTGCTAGCACCACCGGGGAGCTGTTTTTT.

The chain carries TRBV9 and TRBJ1-6; TRBD1 might be the D (6 bases). Per germline, CDR1 SGDLS and CDR2 YYNGEE. The CDR3 consists of 15 residues. The V gene lost 0 bases and the J gene lost 7 bases, with 11 bases spanning the gap. Here the CDR3 reads CASSVDQQGNSPLHF. The CDR3 DNA sequence: TGTGCCAGCAGCGTAGACCAACAGGGCAATTCACCCCTCCACTTT.

This chain links TRBV29-1 with TRBJ1-1; D not certain. V shed 5 bases and J shed 1 base, with 8 bases lying between them. The length of the CDR3 is 12 residues. The V gene's germline CDR1 is SQVTM and CDR2 ANQGSEA. This chain's CDR3 is CSVNKQNTEAFF. The CDR3 DNA is TGCAGCGTTAACAAGCAGAACACTGAAGCTTTCTTT.

J is TRBJ2-5 and V is TRBV5-1, with a tentative D call TRBD1 (6 bases). CDR3 length: 15 residues. V was cut by 4 bases and J by 3 bases, with 16 bases left in between. Germline CDR1 and CDR2: SGHRS and YFSETQ. This chain's CDR3 is CASSPIPDSEETQYF. The CDR3 coding sequence is TGCGCCAGCAGCCCAATTCCGGACAGCGAAGAGACCCAGTACTTC.

DNA for the CDR3: TGTGCCAGCTCACCTTGGCTAGCGAAGGAGAGGATGGACGAGCAGTACTTC. Protein: CASSPWLAKERMDEQYF. V is TRBV18 and J is TRBJ2-7; a possible D gene is TRBD2 (6 bases). The V gene lost 3 bases and the J gene lost 5 bases, with 23 bases spanning the gap. Germline loops: CDR1 KGHSH, CDR2 LQKENI. CDR3 length: 17 residues.

V is TRBV4-2 and J is TRBJ1-1; 9 bases line up with TRBD1. Unmatched junction bases numbered 12, after V lost 4 bases and J lost 3 bases. Germline values: CDR1 LGHNA, CDR2 YNFKEQ. This CDR3 spans 17 amino acids. In nucleotides, the CDR3 is TGTGCCAGCAGCCCTTTAGACTCGACAGGGGGGGACACTGAAGCTTTCTTT. Its protein is CASSPLDSTGGDTEAFF.

The chain is built from TRBV9 and TRBJ1-1; the D gene is possibly TRBD1 (5 bases). The CDR3 runs to 14 residues. Looked up from germline, CDR1 is SGDLS and CDR2 is YYNGEE. Trimming cost V 2 bases and J 4 bases, with 12 bases left between them. The CDR3 DNA reads TGTGCCAGCAGCGTTGACAGAGGATTCACTGAAGCTTTCTTT. It encodes CASSVDRGFTEAFF.

The chain links TRBV6-2 or TRBV6-3 to TRBJ2-1; TRBD2 matches 9 bases. CDR3 length: 16 residues. J lost 5 bases, V lost 2 bases, and 7 bases had no gene match. Germline V gives CDR1 MNHEY, CDR2 SVGEGT. CDR3 in amino acids: CASSYPLAGTNNEQFF. In nucleotides, the CDR3 is TGTGCCAGCAGTTACCCCCTAGCGGGGACCAACAATGAGCAGTTCTTC.

This chain connects TRBV30 to TRBJ1-1; D is unclear. Trimming took off 1 base at V and 5 bases at J, with 26 bases between the two ends. The CDR3 has 18 amino acids. Germline CDR1 and CDR2: GTSNPN and SVGIG (reference sequence). CDR3 in DNA: TGTGCCTGGAGTGGCTTGACTCCCCCTCGAATGGTTGGTACTGAAGCTTTCTTT. Translation: CAWSGLTPPRMVGTEAFF.

The chain has TRBV12-5 and TRBJ2-5; 8 nucleotides align to TRBD2. V lost 2 bases, J lost 10 bases, and 12 bases stayed unmatched. This CDR3 region has 15 residues. CDR1 and CDR2 from the germline V gene are LGHNT and FRNRAP. Written as DNA, the CDR3 is TGTGCTAGTGGTTTGTCCACTTCGCTGCGGGAGGTCCAGTACTTC. Protein sequence: CASGLSTSLREVQYF.

The rearrangement uses TRBV10-2 and TRBJ2-1; 7 positions agree with TRBD1. CDR3 length equals 13 residues. V shed 2 bases, J shed 9 bases, and the junction held 4 bases outside the gene matches. The germline gives CDR1 WSHSY, CDR2 SAAADI. The chain's CDR3 is CASSERGGSEQFF. The CDR3 DNA is TGCGCCAGCAGTGAGAGAGGGGGCAGTGAGCAGTTCTTC.

The V gene is TRBV19, the J gene TRBJ1-1, with D uncertain. Trimming stripped 3 bases from V and 0 bases from J, with 5 bases between. This CDR3 has 13 residues. CDR1 LNHDA and CDR2 SQIVND come from the germline V gene (reference sequence). In nucleotides, the CDR3 is TGTGCCAGTAGTATGTGGCTGAACACTGAAGCTTTCTTT. It is translated as CASSMWLNTEAFF.

CDR3 sequence: CASSETASNYEQYF. The CDR3 bases are TGCGCCAGCAGTGAGACTGCCAGTAATTACGAGCAGTACTTC. The chain is built from TRBV10-1 and TRBJ2-7; D not resolved. V shed 2 bases and J shed 4 bases, with 12 bases lying between them. CDR1 is WNHNN, CDR2 SYGVQD, per germline (reference sequence). This CDR3 region has 14 residues.

This clone was observed a single time. The chain uses TRBV7-2 and TRBJ2-7, with 8 positions matching TRBD2. This CDR3 comprises 14 residues. The J segment lost 5 bases and the V segment lost 2 bases, leaving 5 bases of the junction unmatched. CDR1 is SGHTA, CDR2 FQGNSA, per germline. CDR3 amino acids: CASSLTGGPHEQYF. The CDR3 DNA sequence: TGTGCCAGCAGCTTAACGGGAGGGCCCCACGAGCAGTACTTC.